What follows are 18 T cell receptor beta chains derived from one specimen sequenced in a study of T cell responses to AZD1222 COVID-19 vaccine. Generated by immunoSEQ multiplex PCR, the TCRdb table keeps only in-frame clones and is missing some. Of around 94,000 clones listed, around 85% are singletons. This specimen consisted of peripheral blood, obtained 28 days after the second AZD1222 dose. These receptors were collected from an adult who received the AZD1222 COVID-19 vaccine.

The V gene is TRBV5-1, the J gene TRBJ2-7, with 11 bases identical to TRBD1. This CDR3 contains 14 residues. V lost 4 bases, J lost 2 bases, and 2 bases stayed unmatched. Germline V lookup: CDR1 SGHRS, CDR2 YFSETQ. The CDR3 nucleotides read TGCGCCAGCAGCGCGGGACAGGGGGCCTACGAGCAGTACTTC. It is translated as CASSAGQGAYEQYF.

The genes are TRBV5-6 and TRBJ2-3, with 7 positions matching TRBD2. This CDR3 has 15 amino acids. V lost 1 base, J lost 2 bases, and 4 bases stayed unmatched. Germline V gene data show CDR1 as SGHDT and CDR2 as YYEEEE. The CDR3 loop is CASSLRDYPTDTQYF. In DNA form, the CDR3 reads TGTGCCAGCAGCTTGAGGGACTACCCCACAGATACGCAGTATTTT.

This sequence joins TRBV4-1 and TRBJ2-3, with TRBD2 matching 14 bases. V shed 0 bases and J 1 base; nucleotides not matched to a gene: 9. CDR1 is MGHRA, CDR2 YSYEKL, per germline. The CDR3 is 20 residues long. CDR3 region: CASSQERGTSGGRRTDTQYF. The CDR3 DNA sequence: TGCGCCAGCAGCCAAGAGAGGGGGACTAGCGGGGGTCGCCGCACAGATACGCAGTATTTT.

A few counts support this clone. This sequence joins TRBV18 and TRBJ2-2; D remains ambiguous. Per the germline V gene, CDR1 is KGHSH and CDR2 is LQKENI. This CDR3 contains 13 residues. V was trimmed by 2 bases and J by 3 bases, leaving 4 bases between them. This CDR3 is CASSPDYTGELFF. In DNA, the CDR3 is TGTGCCAGCTCACCAGACTACACCGGGGAGCTGTTTTTT.

CDR3 region: CASSHRGGTLYNEQFF. The CDR3 bases are TGTGCCAGCAGCCACCGGGGGGGGACGCTCTACAATGAGCAGTTCTTC. V gene TRBV5-6 combines with J gene TRBJ2-1; 8 bases line up with TRBD2. The CDR3 runs 16 residues. The ends lost 4 bases at V and 3 bases at J; junction bases unmatched: 9. Looked up from germline, CDR1 is SGHDT and CDR2 is YYEEEE. The full variable domain, in which reference TRBV5-6 and TRBJ2-1 provide the parts outside the CDR3, is DAGVTQSPTHLIKTRGQQVTLRCSPKSGHDTVSWYQQALGQGPQFIFQYYEEEERQRGNFPDRFSGHQFPNYSSELNVNALLLGDSALYLCASSHRGGTLYNEQFFGPGTRLTVL.

The chain is built from TRBV6-5 and TRBJ1-4; D remains unclear. CDR1 MNHEY and CDR2 SVGAGI come from the germline V gene. Trimming stripped 3 bases from V and 3 bases from J, with 11 bases between. CDR3 size: 15 residues. The DNA for the CDR3 is TGTGCCAGCAGTTATGAAGGGATGGCTAATGAAAAACTGTTTTTT. Its protein product is CASSYEGMANEKLFF.

This chain connects TRBV27 to TRBJ2-3, with TRBD2 matching 11 bases. The CDR3 consists of 14 residues. Trimming removed 3 bases from V and 6 bases from J; junction bases left unmatched: 2. Germline lookup yields CDR1 MNHEY and CDR2 SMNVEV (reference sequence). This chain's CDR3 is CASSLIAGGDTQYF. The CDR3 coding sequence is TGTGCCAGCAGTTTGATAGCGGGGGGGGATACGCAGTATTTT.

In this sample, this clone turned up once. The chain couples TRBV9 to TRBJ2-6; D tentatively fits TRBD1 or TRBD2 (5 bases each). The CDR3 sequence is 18 residues long. V was clipped by 0 bases and J by 5 bases, with 18 bases between them. Looked up from germline, CDR1 is SGDLS and CDR2 is YYNGEE. As DNA, the CDR3 is TGTGCCAGCAGCGTAGATCCCCCCGGTCGGGGACGGGCCAACGTCCTGACTTTC. It codes for CASSVDPPGRGRANVLTF.

This chain uses TRBV7-8 with TRBJ1-3; TRBD1 matches at 11 bases. Germline V CDR1 and CDR2: SGHVS, FQNEAQ. The CDR3 consists of 17 residues. V lost 0 bases, J lost 5 bases, and 6 bases stayed unmatched. CDR3 nucleotides: TGTGCCAGCAGCTTAGCGGGACAGGGGGTTTACAGAAACACCATATATTTT. Translated: CASSLAGQGVYRNTIYF.

The DNA of the CDR3 is TGTGCCAGCAGCCCTTTCGTTCGGGGGTTAGACTATGGCTACACCTTC. It yields the protein CASSPFVRGLDYGYTF. The rearrangement links TRBV11-3 to TRBJ1-2; the D gene is possibly TRBD1 (5 bases). Deletions cut 5 bases from V and 3 bases from J, with 19 bases between. There are 16 residues in the CDR3. Germline-derived CDR1 and CDR2 are SGHNT and YENEEA.

This clone was seen once. The chain joins TRBV19 to TRBJ2-2; tentatively, D is TRBD1 (6 bases). The CDR3 extends over 15 amino acids. CDR1 and CDR2 (germline): LNHDA, SQIVND (reference sequence). Trimming removed 1 base at V and 6 bases at J, with 12 bases between. The CDR3 is CASSIVRGIPGELFF. The CDR3 region has the DNA TGTGCCAGTAGTATAGTAAGGGGGATTCCCGGGGAGCTGTTTTTT. The whole variable domain, remainder taken from reference TRBV19 and TRBJ2-2, is DGGITQSPKYLFRKEGQNVTLSCEQNLNHDAMYWYRQDPGQGLRLIYYSQIVNDFQKGDIAEGYSVSREKKESFPLTVTSAQKNPTAFYLCASSIVRGIPGELFFGEGSRLTVL.

This sequence joins TRBV7-2 and TRBJ1-2; D call uncertain. The CDR3 covers 17 residues. The V and J ends lost 1 base and 0 bases respectively, with 15 bases between them. Germline assignment: CDR1 SGHTA and CDR2 FQGNSA. The CDR3 here is CASSLGVRDLSNYGYTF. The CDR3 DNA is TGTGCCAGCAGCTTAGGAGTACGGGATCTATCTAACTATGGCTACACCTTC.

V usage is TRBV9 and J usage is TRBJ2-2, with TRBD1 as a possible D gene (7 bases). Germline CDR1 is SGDLS and CDR2 is YYNGEE. The CDR3 has 16 amino acids. Trimming took off 3 bases at V and 6 bases at J, with 18 bases between the two ends. CDR3 DNA sequence: TGTGCCAGCAGCGGCGGGACAGCACTATCTGCCGGGGAGCTGTTTTTT. This gives the protein CASSGGTALSAGELFF.

The CDR3 loop is CASSFRQIGYEQYF. CDR3 sequence (DNA): TGCGCCAGCAGCTTCCGGCAGATTGGCTACGAGCAGTACTTC. The rearrangement links TRBV5-1 to TRBJ2-7; D gene unclear. With 2 bases removed from V and 3 bases from J, the gap between germline ends came to 12 bases. CDR1 is SGHRS, CDR2 YFSETQ, per germline. The CDR3 has 14 residues.

The J gene is TRBJ2-3, the V gene TRBV2, with 7 positions matching TRBD1. Per the germline V gene, CDR1 is SNHLY and CDR2 is FYNNEI. The CDR3 contains 15 residues. V shed 3 bases, J shed 2 bases, and the junction held 5 bases outside the gene matches. CDR3 sequence reads: CASSERGRFTDTQYF. The CDR3 coding sequence is TGTGCCAGCAGTGAGAGGGGGCGATTCACAGATACGCAGTATTTT.

The table lists this clone with a few counts. The chain joins TRBV7-2 to TRBJ2-7; 13 bases fit TRBD2. With V trimmed by 5 bases and J by 6 bases, 10 bases remained unmatched. There are 16 residues in the CDR3. CDR1 is SGHTA, CDR2 FQGNSA, per germline. The chain's CDR3 is CASSPGLAGALGEQYF. In nucleotides, the CDR3 is TGTGCCAGCAGCCCCGGACTAGCGGGAGCACTAGGCGAGCAGTACTTC.

The chain recombines TRBV15 with TRBJ1-1; 7 bases map to TRBD1. Losses at the gene ends were 5 bases for V and 0 bases for J; bases not matched to a gene: 3. The CDR3 consists of 14 residues. Per the germline V gene, CDR1 is LNHNV and CDR2 is YYDKDF (reference sequence). In DNA, the CDR3 is TGTGCCACCAGCCGGGACAGAGTGAACACTGAAGCTTTCTTT. Protein: CATSRDRVNTEAFF.

The rearrangement uses TRBV9 and TRBJ2-3, with D possibly being TRBD2 (6 bases). Germline CDR1 SGDLS, CDR2 YYNGEE. The CDR3 loop spans 14 amino acids. V lost 0 bases and J 5 bases, leaving 10 bases between the germline ends. The CDR3 nucleotides read TGTGCCAGCAGCGTAGGCGGGACCGAAGATACGCAGTATTTT. Translation gives CASSVGGTEDTQYF.